Each of the 31 T cell receptor beta chains below was sequenced from the same sample in a study of CD8+CD57+ T cells in acquired aplastic anemia (dated by TCRdb to 2016 to 2018). TCRdb lists the instrument as Illumina HiSeq 2000. Profiling of TCR beta VDJ combinations and CDR3 sequences used genomic DNA as the template. The public reads were run again by TCRdb, first through fastp at Q25 and then through MiXCR, and only productive beta chains were kept. Entries are consolidated by CDR3 protein sequence, retaining the most common genes and DNA. The sample table contains around 190,000 distinct CDR3 sequences; only one count was recorded for over 60% of them. About 29% of the sample belongs to the ten largest clones. The sample consisted of sorted CD4+, CD8+, or CD8+CD57+ T cells (not recorded which) from PBMCs. These receptors were collected from a human donor in good health.

The chain uses TRBV20-1 and TRBJ2-7, with 9 bases lining up with TRBD1. CDR1 DFQATT and CDR2 SNEGSKA come from the germline V gene (reference sequence). The CDR3 length is 14 residues. J lost 3 bases, V lost 1 base, and 4 bases had no gene match. The CDR3 reads CSARGGTGNYEQYF. The CDR3 nucleotides are TGCAGTGCTAGAGGGGGGACAGGGAACTACGAGCAGTACTTC.

The chain joins TRBV29-1 to TRBJ2-7; D not resolved. The CDR3 covers 12 residues. The ends were cut back, 6 bases at V and 3 bases at J, with 12 bases in the middle. CDR1 and CDR2 (germline): SQVTM, ANQGSEA. The DNA for the CDR3 is TGCAGCGTAAACGGAGATAACTACGAGCAGTACTTC. It encodes CSVNGDNYEQYF.

The chain has TRBV9 and TRBJ1-1; TRBD1 agrees at 7 bases. CDR3 size: 16 residues. The V segment lost 2 bases and the J segment 1 base; nucleotides outside the gene matches: 8. The germline V gene has CDR1 SGDLS and CDR2 YYNGEE. CDR3 residues: CASSVEGTGENTEAFF. CDR3 nucleotides: TGTGCCAGCAGCGTGGAGGGTACAGGGGAGAACACTGAAGCTTTCTTT.

This clonotype appeared a single time. The chain employs TRBV20-1 and TRBJ2-7; 10 nucleotides line up with TRBD1. CDR1 and CDR2 (germline): DFQATT, SNEGSKA (reference sequence). Unmatched junction bases numbered 3, after V lost 2 bases and J lost 2 bases. This CDR3 has 14 amino acids. The CDR3 region is CSARWDRGTYEQYF. The CDR3, as DNA: TGCAGTGCTAGATGGGACAGGGGAACCTACGAGCAGTACTTC.

This clonotype turned up a few times. This sequence joins TRBV10-2 and TRBJ2-1; D possibly uses TRBD1 or TRBD2 (6 bases each). The CDR3 runs to 18 residues. Germline CDR1 and CDR2: WSHSY and SAAADI. Trimming shortened V by 6 bases and J by 5 bases, and 26 bases separated the two germline ends. The CDR3 nucleotides are TGCGCCAGCAGCGTGAGGATAGGGGGTAGCGGAGTCCACAATGAGCAGTTCTTC. Protein: CASSVRIGGSGVHNEQFF.

This chain joins TRBV20-1 and TRBJ1-1, with TRBD1 identical over 12 bases. The V gene end was trimmed by 0 bases and the J gene end by 6 bases; junction bases not matched to a gene: 5. Germline CDR1 DFQATT, CDR2 SNEGSKA (reference sequence). The CDR3 length is 15 residues. The CDR3, as DNA: TGCAGTGCTAGAGACCCCGGGACAGGGGGCTCTGAAGCTTTCTTT. It specifies CSARDPGTGGSEAFF.

Concerning this clonotype itself: Sequence at one end of the junction differs from germline and may be a read error. The V and J genes are TRBV2 and TRBJ2-1, with D possibly matching TRBD1 (6 bases). In germline, CDR1 is SNHLY, CDR2 FYNNEI. The CDR3 is 15 residues long. Here the CDR3 reads CASREARGSYNEQFF. The CDR3 DNA reads TGTGCCAGCAGGGAAGCGAGGGGGTCCTACAATGAGCAGTTCTTC.

With respect to this clonotype: The junction differs from germline at one of its ends, possibly a read error. This sequence joins TRBV29-1 and TRBJ2-2; no definite D call. CDR3 size: 13 residues. In germline, CDR1 is SQVTM, CDR2 ANQGSEA. The CDR3 region is CRVDGPRTGELFF. The CDR3 DNA reads TGCAGAGTTGATGGTCCGAGGACCGGGGAGCTGTTTTTT.

There are a few counts of this clonotype. This chain connects TRBV10-3 to TRBJ1-2; perhaps TRBD1 as D (5 bases). This CDR3 region has 13 residues. With 0 bases removed from V and 3 bases from J, the gap between germline ends came to 5 bases. Looked up from germline, CDR1 is ENHRY and CDR2 is SYGVKD. Here the CDR3 reads CAISESGDYGYTF. DNA for the CDR3: TGTGCCATCAGTGAGTCAGGGGACTATGGCTACACCTTC.

The genes are TRBV19 and TRBJ2-1; 9 nucleotides line up with TRBD1. This CDR3 has 14 amino acids. Germline CDR1 LNHDA, CDR2 SQIVND (reference sequence). Unmatched junction bases numbered 5, after V lost 3 bases and J lost 8 bases. The CDR3 DNA reads TGTGCCAGTAGTATGGGGACAGGGTCGTATGAGCAGTTCTTC. Its protein is CASSMGTGSYEQFF.

The chain is built from TRBV7-8 and TRBJ2-1, with a tentative D call TRBD1 (6 bases). This CDR3 is 18 amino acids long. CDR1 is SGHVS, CDR2 FQNEAQ, per germline. Trimming took 2 bases from V and 0 from J, leaving 17 bases between them. The CDR3 here is CASSLYPRQASSYNEQFF. CDR3 nucleotides: TGTGCCAGCAGCTTATATCCGCGACAGGCAAGCTCCTACAATGAGCAGTTCTTC.

This chain connects TRBV2 to TRBJ2-7; D might be TRBD1 or TRBD2, each matching 6 bases. V lost 6 bases and J 7 bases, leaving 16 bases between the germline ends. The CDR3 consists of 13 residues. Germline loops: CDR1 SNHLY, CDR2 FYNNEI. The CDR3 DNA reads as TGTGCCAGCAGCTACAGGGAGGTGGGGGAGCAGTACTTC. Encoded protein: CASSYREVGEQYF.

The chain links TRBV20-1 to TRBJ1-2; D possibly corresponds to TRBD1 (5 bases). Per germline, CDR1 DFQATT and CDR2 SNEGSKA (reference sequence). V was shortened by 3 bases and J by 4 bases, with 12 bases between the two germline ends. The CDR3 consists of 13 residues. Written as DNA, the CDR3 is TGCAGTGCTAGTTTGGGGGGAATCTATGGCTACACCTTC. Translated: CSASLGGIYGYTF.

This clonotype was detected only a few times. CDR3 sequence: CSAGGEQFF. CDR3 DNA: TGCAGCGCTGGAGGCGAGCAGTTCTTC. The chain recombines TRBV29-1 with TRBJ2-1; maybe TRBD2 (5 bases). This CDR3 has 9 amino acids. CDR1 SQVTM and CDR2 ANQGSEA come from the germline V gene. Deletions cut 7 bases from V and 10 bases from J, with 8 bases between.

Notes on this clonotype: The junction differs from germline at one of its ends, possibly a read error. V usage is TRBV10-3 and J usage is TRBJ2-7; D may be TRBD1 (5 bases). The CDR3 sequence is 12 residues long. Germline values: CDR1 ENHRY, CDR2 SYGVKD. CDR3 residues: CAISGQLYELYF. The CDR3 DNA is TGTGCCATCAGTGGACAGTTATACGAGCTGTACTTC.

This chain links TRBV19 with TRBJ2-7; 9 bases match TRBD1. Looked up from germline, CDR1 is LNHDA and CDR2 is SQIVND (reference sequence). This CDR3 is built from 13 residues. V shed 10 bases, J shed 3 bases, and the junction held 7 bases outside the gene matches. The CDR3, as DNA: TGTGCCACCGCCTGGACAGGGGACTACGAGCAGTACTTC. This translates into CATAWTGDYEQYF.

The genes are TRBV7-3 and TRBJ2-3; TRBD1 matches at 7 bases. Trimming took 2 bases from V and 0 from J; bases not matched to a gene: 5. The CDR3 length is 16 residues. From germline, CDR1 is SGHTA and CDR2 FQGTGA. The chain's CDR3 is CASSLDREISTDTQYF. The CDR3 coding sequence is TGTGCCAGCAGCTTAGACAGGGAGATCAGCACAGATACGCAGTATTTT.

Worth noting for this clonotype: At one end, the junction sequence differs from germline, possibly due to a read error. The V and J genes are TRBV25-1 and TRBJ2-3; D not certain. This CDR3 has 12 residues. The germline gives CDR1 MGHDK, CDR2 SYGVNS. The CDR3, as DNA: TGTGCCAGCAGCTTGGGCCAGAGTGCGCAGTACTTT. Encoded protein: CASSLGQSAQYF.

The chain combines TRBV7-8 with TRBJ2-7; D perhaps matches TRBD1 (6 bases). From germline, CDR1 is SGHVS and CDR2 FQNEAQ. CDR3 size: 15 residues. V dropped 2 bases and J dropped 2 bases, with 13 bases sitting between them. CDR3 in amino acids: CASSLQGMGPYEQYF. The DNA of the CDR3 is TGTGCCAGCAGCTTACAGGGGATGGGGCCCTACGAGCAGTACTTC. Full variable domain (outside the CDR3, taken from reference TRBV7-8 and TRBJ2-7): GAGVSQSPRYKVAKRGQDVALRCDPISGHVSLFWYQQALGQGPEFLTYFQNEAQLDKSGLPSDRFFAERPEGSVSTLKIQRTQQEDSAVYLCASSLQGMGPYEQYFGPGTRLTVT.

The chain combines TRBV20-1 with TRBJ2-7; 7 bases match TRBD2. CDR3 length: 15 residues. The junction had 8 bases not matched to a gene; V was cut back by 3 bases and J by 0 bases. Germline V gives CDR1 DFQATT, CDR2 SNEGSKA (reference sequence). DNA for the CDR3: TGCAGTGCTAGGTTAAGGCGGGGGATCTCCTACGAGCAGTACTTC. Translated, it gives CSARLRRGISYEQYF.

This chain uses TRBV29-1 with TRBJ1-2; D unclear. Germline CDR1 SQVTM, CDR2 ANQGSEA. CDR3 length equals 14 residues. Between the trimmed V and J ends, which lost 4 bases and 0 bases, there was a span of 12 bases. CDR3 nucleotide sequence: TGCAGCGTTGTAGGCAAGAGTTCTAACTATGGCTACACCTTC. Its translation is CSVVGKSSNYGYTF.

V usage is TRBV15 and J usage is TRBJ1-4, with D possibly matching TRBD1 (5 bases). In germline, CDR1 is LNHNV, CDR2 YYDKDF (reference sequence). V shed 3 bases and J shed 8 bases, with 16 bases lying between them. The CDR3 extends over 15 amino acids. CDR3 residues: CATSSTGMLEEKLFF. CDR3 nucleotides: TGTGCCACCAGCAGTACAGGAATGTTAGAAGAAAAACTGTTTTTT.

This sequence joins TRBV19 and TRBJ1-1; D is undetermined. The CDR3 loop spans 14 amino acids. The germline gives CDR1 LNHDA, CDR2 SQIVND (reference sequence). V shed 9 bases and J shed 1 base, with 15 bases lying between them. CDR3 residues: CASSEYPENTEAFF. As DNA, the CDR3 is TGTGCCAGCAGTGAATATCCAGAGAACACTGAAGCTTTCTTT.

As to this clonotype: Because it lacks the conserved phenylalanine or tryptophan at the end, this CDR3 is likely a read error. The chain has TRBV29-1 and TRBJ1-1; a weak D match, TRBD1 (5 bases). V was clipped by 5 bases and J by 3 bases, with 16 bases between them. The CDR3 consists of 14 residues. Germline-derived CDR1 and CDR2 are SQVTM and ANQGSEA. The CDR3 reads CSVRGGGSDTEAFS. The CDR3 coding sequence is TGCAGCGTTCGGGGGGGGGGAAGCGACACTGAAGCTTTCTCT.

This sequence joins TRBV20-1 and TRBJ2-7, with D perhaps matching TRBD1 or TRBD2 (5 bases each). The germline gives CDR1 DFQATT, CDR2 SNEGSKA (reference sequence). The CDR3 loop spans 12 amino acids. The CDR3 nucleotides read TGCAGCGTAAGGGGACCCTCCTACGAGCAGTACTTC. Translation: CSVRGPSYEQYF.

The CDR3 DNA is TGTGCCAGCAGCGTAGCCAGGGGACTAGCGGGGGGCAAGCAGTTCTTC. Its protein product is CASSVARGLAGGKQFF. The V call is TRBV25-1, the J call TRBJ2-1; 15 positions agree with TRBD2. Germline values: CDR1 MGHDK, CDR2 SYGVNS. CDR3 length: 16 residues. With V trimmed by 6 bases and J by 11 bases, 11 bases remained unmatched.

This sequence joins TRBV15 and TRBJ2-1, with TRBD2 matching 13 bases. Unmatched junction bases numbered 10, after V lost 6 bases and J lost 2 bases. This CDR3 is 18 amino acids long. Germline V gene sequence: CDR1 LNHNV, CDR2 YYDKDF (reference sequence). The CDR3 DNA reads TGTGCCACCAGTCCGGGACTAGCGGGATTTCGCGCCTACAATGAGCAGTTCTTC. This gives the protein CATSPGLAGFRAYNEQFF.

The V and J genes are TRBV20-1 and TRBJ2-5; 12 nucleotides align to TRBD2. The CDR3 covers 18 residues. V trimming: 1 base; J trimming: 5 bases; junction bases outside the gene matches: 14. In germline, CDR1 is DFQATT, CDR2 SNEGSKA (reference sequence). CDR3 DNA: TGCAGTGCTAGAGCCCCTCATACTAGCGGGGGGCATCCGGAGACCCAGTACTTC. Encoded protein: CSARAPHTSGGHPETQYF.

This clonotype rates as medium-sized. The CDR3 DNA reads as TGTGCCAGCAGCCCGGACGCGGGACAGGGGTACGAGCAGTACTTC. Translation: CASSPDAGQGYEQYF. This sequence joins TRBV7-6 and TRBJ2-7; TRBD1 agrees at 10 bases. From germline, CDR1 is SGHVS and CDR2 FNYEAQ. The V gene end was trimmed by 5 bases and the J gene end by 4 bases; junction bases not matched to a gene: 8. The CDR3 is made up of 15 amino acids.

This clonotype was seen a handful of times. The chain has TRBV19 and TRBJ1-6, with a tentative D call TRBD1 (6 bases). V gave up 7 bases and J gave up 7 bases, with 17 bases separating them. The CDR3 covers 15 residues. CDR1 and CDR2 (germline): LNHDA, SQIVND (reference sequence). For the CDR3, the DNA is TGTGCCAGTACCCCAATGGGACAAAGGAATTCACCCCTCCACTTT. Translating gives CASTPMGQRNSPLHF.

This chain uses TRBV10-3 with TRBJ2-7; 7 positions agree with TRBD1. Germline CDR1 ENHRY, CDR2 SYGVKD. The CDR3 runs to 15 residues. V dropped 6 bases and J dropped 6; count of bases not matched to a gene: 14. The CDR3 bases are TGTGCCATCAGGACTACAGGGGTCCTGGACGGCGAGCAGTACTTC. Protein: CAIRTTGVLDGEQYF.